This T cell receptor beta chain originates from a study of control samples from healthy donors and cancer patients. The CDR3 consists of 15 residues. V lost 4 bases, J lost 7 bases, and 5 bases stayed unmatched. Germline V gives CDR1 KGHSH, CDR2 LQKENI. This table comes from immunoSEQ multiplex PCR, and its TCRdb copy is limited to in-frame clones, with some not included. The sample holds approximately 100,000 clones, roughly 92% seen once. The V gene is TRBV18, the J gene TRBJ1-5; 12 bases map to TRBD1. Sequencing was carried out using blood. This clonotype originated in a human donor in good health. The donor label of this sample is uncertain. As DNA, the CDR3 is TGTGCCAGCTCACGGGACAGGGGGCGAGAACAGCCCCAGCATTTT. The encoded protein is CASSRDRGREQPQHF.